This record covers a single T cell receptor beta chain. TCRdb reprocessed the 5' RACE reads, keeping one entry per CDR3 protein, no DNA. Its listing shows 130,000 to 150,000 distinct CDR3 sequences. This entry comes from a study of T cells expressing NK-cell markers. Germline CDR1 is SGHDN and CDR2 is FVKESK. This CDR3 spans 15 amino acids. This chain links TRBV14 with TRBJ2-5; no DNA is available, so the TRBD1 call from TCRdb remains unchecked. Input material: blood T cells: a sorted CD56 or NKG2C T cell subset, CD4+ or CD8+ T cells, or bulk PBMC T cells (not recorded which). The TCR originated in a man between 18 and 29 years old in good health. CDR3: CASSQGGRGQETQYF.